The 24 T cell receptor beta chains reported below all come from one sample, sequenced in a study of shared clonotypes between healthy human individuals. The method was immunoSEQ multiplex PCR; TCRdb's version includes in-frame clones alone and lacks a portion of them. The table records 2 million to 2.5 million clones, approximately 96% of them present only once. The sample comprised naive CD4+ T cells sorted from blood. Subset meaning: CD45RA+ positively selected. All receptors derive from a man between 18 and 29 years old in good health.

Turning to this clone: Within the sample, other DNA sequences also encode this same CDR3. This rearrangement joins TRBV18 to TRBJ1-5; D unresolved. CDR3 length: 13 residues. CDR1 KGHSH and CDR2 LQKENI come from the germline V gene. V was pared by 2 bases and J by 3 bases, with 5 bases between. The CDR3: CASSPEVNQPQHF. The CDR3 DNA follows: TGTGCCAGCTCACCAGAAGTCAATCAGCCCCAGCATTTT.

The chain recombines TRBV11-2 with TRBJ2-1; TRBD1 or TRBD2 may be the D gene (7 bases each). Trimming removed 2 bases from V and 7 bases from J, with 15 bases in between. Germline V lookup: CDR1 SGHAT, CDR2 FQNNGV. This CDR3 is 15 amino acids long. CDR3 protein: CASSLKTGRGNEQFF. The CDR3 DNA reads as TGTGCCAGCAGCTTAAAGACAGGGAGGGGGAATGAGCAGTTCTTC.

The CDR3 region is CASSSQGSLGGYTF. For the CDR3, the DNA is TGTGCCAGCAGCTCACAAGGGTCTCTGGGAGGCTACACCTTC. The J gene is TRBJ1-2, the V gene TRBV5-6; D is unresolved. The CDR3 extends over 14 amino acids. Per germline, CDR1 SGHDT and CDR2 YYEEEE. The V and J ends lost 3 bases and 8 bases respectively, with 17 bases between them.

V usage is TRBV18 and J usage is TRBJ1-6; TRBD1 aligns across 9 bases. V trimming: 3 bases; J trimming: 5 bases; junction bases outside the gene matches: 11. CDR3 size: 18 residues. The germline gives CDR1 KGHSH, CDR2 LQKENI. CDR3 in amino acids: CASSPFDYRGLDNSPLHF. CDR3 in DNA: TGTGCCAGCTCACCTTTTGACTACAGGGGGCTGGATAATTCACCCCTCCACTTT.

V is TRBV5-1 and J is TRBJ1-1; possibly TRBD1 for D (6 bases). Germline V gene lookup returns CDR1 SGHRS and CDR2 YFSETQ. With 1 base removed from V and 3 bases from J, the gap between germline ends came to 16 bases. The CDR3 is 16 residues long. The CDR3 here is CASSLLGQGRDTEAFF. CDR3 sequence (DNA): TGCGCCAGCAGCTTGTTGGGCCAGGGGAGGGACACTGAAGCTTTCTTT.

The genes are TRBV11-2 and TRBJ1-2; perhaps TRBD1 as D (6 bases). The CDR3 totals 15 residues. V was cut by 2 bases and J by 0 bases, with 10 bases left in between. Germline values: CDR1 SGHAT, CDR2 FQNNGV. CDR3 coding DNA: TGTGCCAGCAGCTTAAATGGGGGCCCTAACTATGGCTACACCTTC. This codes for CASSLNGGPNYGYTF. Together with reference TRBV11-2 and TRBJ1-2, the CDR3 gives the full variable domain: EAGVAQSPRYKIIEKRQSVAFWCNPISGHATLYWYQQILGQGPKLLIQFQNNGVVDDSQLPKDRFSAERLKGVDSTLKIQPAKLEDSAVYLCASSLNGGPNYGYTFGSGTRLTVV.

The V gene is TRBV7-9, the J gene TRBJ1-2, with D maybe TRBD1 (5 bases). Deletions cut 8 bases from V and 4 bases from J, with 32 bases between. The germline V gene encodes CDR1 SEHNR and CDR2 FQNEAQ (reference sequence). CDR3 length equals 19 residues. The CDR3 coding sequence is TGTGCCAGCGGTGATATAACGGAGGGGTCGGATCTCAGTAGCTATGGCTACACCTTC. Translating it yields CASGDITEGSDLSSYGYTF.

The chain couples TRBV5-6 to TRBJ1-2; tentatively, D is TRBD1 (6 bases). Germline V gene sequence: CDR1 SGHDT, CDR2 YYEEEE. V was clipped by 0 bases and J by 8 bases, with 14 bases between them. CDR3 size: 14 residues. The CDR3 is CASSLEPGAGGYTF. The CDR3 DNA reads TGTGCCAGCAGCTTGGAACCAGGGGCGGGAGGCTACACCTTC.

Remarks on this clone: Distinct nucleotide sequences in the sample also encode this CDR3. This chain joins TRBV11-2 and TRBJ2-5; D perhaps matches TRBD1 (6 bases). The V end was cut by 3 bases, the J end by 4 bases, with 6 bases between. This CDR3 has 12 amino acids. CDR1 and CDR2 from the germline V gene are SGHAT and FQNNGV. The CDR3 loop is CASSLTGETQYF. Here the CDR3 DNA reads TGTGCCAGCAGCTTGACAGGAGAGACCCAGTACTTC.

The chain recombines TRBV27 with TRBJ1-5, with no clear D. V shed 9 bases and J shed 11 bases, with 23 bases lying between them. The CDR3 runs to 14 residues. Germline V gene sequence: CDR1 MNHEY, CDR2 SMNVEV (reference sequence). The CDR3 DNA reads TGTGCCAGAACGATCATCCTGCTCCGATCAGCCCAGCATTTT. Translation gives CARTIILLRSAQHF.

The chain joins TRBV14 to TRBJ2-5; TRBD2 agrees at 12 bases. This CDR3 comprises 16 residues. The germline V gene has CDR1 SGHDN and CDR2 FVKESK. With 3 bases clipped from V and 6 bases from J, the junction kept 8 bases outside the gene matches. The chain's CDR3 is CASSQEATSGRKTQYF. The CDR3 coding sequence is TGTGCCAGCAGCCAGGAAGCGACTAGCGGGAGAAAGACCCAGTACTTC. Full variable domain (outside the CDR3, taken from reference TRBV14 and TRBJ2-5): EAGVTQFPSHSVIEKGQTVTLRCDPISGHDNLYWYRRVMGKEIKFLLHFVKESKQDESGMPNNRFLAERTGGTYSTLKVQPAELEDSGVYFCASSQEATSGRKTQYFGPGTRLLVL.

The chain carries TRBV6-5 and TRBJ2-3, with D possibly matching TRBD1 (6 bases). Germline V gives CDR1 MNHEY, CDR2 SVGAGI. The CDR3 has 14 residues. V shed 2 bases and J shed 4 bases, with 10 bases lying between them. The CDR3 sequence: CASSYGQYPDTQYF. In nucleotides, the CDR3 is TGTGCCAGCAGTTACGGACAGTATCCAGATACGCAGTATTTT.

The chain recombines TRBV7-6 with TRBJ1-6; D is perhaps TRBD1 (5 bases). This CDR3 spans 15 amino acids. Trimming cost V 6 bases and J 6 bases, with 15 bases left between them. Germline assignment: CDR1 SGHVS and CDR2 FNYEAQ. CDR3 sequence: CASSFQGPPNSPLHF. CDR3 sequence (DNA): TGTGCCAGCAGTTTTCAGGGTCCCCCTAATTCACCCCTCCACTTT.

The chain is built from TRBV4-1 and TRBJ2-7; D uncertain. CDR3 length equals 14 residues. Germline CDR1 is MGHRA and CDR2 is YSYEKL. The V gene lost 4 bases and the J gene lost 1 base, with 11 bases spanning the gap. CDR3 sequence reads: CASSPSLGSYEQYF. DNA of the CDR3: TGCGCCAGCAGCCCGTCGCTAGGGTCCTACGAGCAGTACTTC.

The chain employs TRBV18 and TRBJ1-1; D is possibly TRBD1 (5 bases). The germline V gene encodes CDR1 KGHSH and CDR2 LQKENI. The CDR3 length is 14 residues. V lost 3 bases and J lost 3, with 11 bases in between. CDR3 region: CASSPSGWDTEAFF. The DNA for the CDR3 is TGTGCCAGCTCACCCTCAGGGTGGGACACTGAAGCTTTCTTT.

The rearrangement uses TRBV10-3 and TRBJ1-2; D unresolved. Between the trimmed V and J ends, which lost 2 bases and 6 bases, there was a span of 10 bases. From germline, CDR1 is ENHRY and CDR2 SYGVKD. There are 13 residues in the CDR3. The chain's CDR3 is CAISERHSDGYTF. CDR3 nucleotide sequence: TGTGCCATCAGTGAGCGGCATTCCGATGGCTACACCTTC.

The chain joins TRBV28 to TRBJ2-7; 10 nucleotides align to TRBD1. The V segment lost 8 bases and the J segment 2 bases; nucleotides outside the gene matches: 12. This CDR3 has 16 amino acids. CDR1 and CDR2 from the germline V gene are MDHEN and SYDVKM. The CDR3 protein is CASLDRDRGMAYEQYF. The CDR3 DNA is TGTGCCAGCTTGGACCGGGACAGGGGTATGGCCTACGAGCAGTACTTC.

The chain carries TRBV10-3 and TRBJ2-7; TRBD2 matches 8 bases. Germline-derived CDR1 and CDR2 are ENHRY and SYGVKD. Trimming took 0 bases from V and 7 from J; bases not matched to a gene: 8. The CDR3 sequence is 15 residues long. The CDR3 nucleotides read TGTGCCATCAGTGAGTCGCAAGCGGGAGCGAGAGAGCAGTACTTC. Encoded protein: CAISESQAGAREQYF.

The V call is TRBV15, the J call TRBJ2-6; no firm D call. V was cut by 0 bases and J by 4 bases, with 13 bases left in between. Germline-derived CDR1 and CDR2 are LNHNV and YYDKDF (reference sequence). The CDR3 loop spans 17 amino acids. The CDR3 loop is CATSRDGMRTGANVLTF. DNA of the CDR3: TGTGCCACCAGCAGAGACGGCATGAGAACCGGGGCCAACGTCCTGACTTTC.

The J gene is TRBJ2-1, the V gene TRBV5-4, with 10 bases identical to TRBD2. Germline CDR1 reads SGHNT; CDR2 reads YYREEE (reference sequence). This CDR3 has 16 amino acids. V lost 4 bases, J lost 2 bases, and 6 bases stayed unmatched. The DNA for the CDR3 is TGTGCCAGCAGCCTGCTAAGCGGGAGGGCCTACAATGAGCAGTTCTTC. It translates to CASSLLSGRAYNEQFF.

V is TRBV2 and J is TRBJ1-5; tentative D call: TRBD1 (5 bases). V was pared by 3 bases and J by 5 bases, with 8 bases between. Germline V gene data show CDR1 as SNHLY and CDR2 as FYNNEI. The CDR3 sequence is 13 residues long. CDR3 nucleotides: TGTGCCAGCAGTGAGGGGACCTATCAGCCCCAGCATTTT. Residues: CASSEGTYQPQHF.

This clone was seen a single time. The gene calls are TRBV19 and TRBJ1-2; D is unclear. V gave up 1 base and J gave up 3 bases, with 12 bases separating them. From germline, CDR1 is LNHDA and CDR2 SQIVND (reference sequence). The CDR3 consists of 15 residues. The CDR3 sequence is CASSIGGVWDYGYTF. Written as DNA, the CDR3 is TGTGCCAGTAGTATAGGCGGGGTGTGGGACTATGGCTACACCTTC.

The rearrangement links TRBV10-3 to TRBJ2-7; D unclear. The CDR3 contains 13 residues. Germline-derived CDR1 and CDR2 are ENHRY and SYGVKD. V lost 2 bases, J lost 3 bases, and 8 bases lay in between. The CDR3, as DNA: TGTGCCATCAGTGAGGGCTTTGACTACGAGCAGTACTTC. It translates to CAISEGFDYEQYF.

The chain recombines TRBV5-1 with TRBJ2-7; 10 bases match TRBD2. Trimming removed 5 bases from V and 4 bases from J; junction bases left unmatched: 12. This CDR3 comprises 16 residues. Germline V gives CDR1 SGHRS, CDR2 YFSETQ. The CDR3 is CASSRTAGGLRYEQYF. CDR3 in DNA: TGCGCCAGCAGTCGAACAGCGGGAGGGCTGAGGTACGAGCAGTACTTC.